This T cell receptor (beta chain) was sequenced during a study of CD8+ T cells in alopecia areata. This CDR3 is built from 14 residues. CDR1 MDHEN and CDR2 SYDVKM come from the germline V gene. The V gene lost 6 bases and the J gene lost 4 bases, with 14 bases spanning the gap. cDNA serving as the sequencing template came from extracted, reverse transcribed RNA. Sequenced by immunoSEQ multiplex PCR; TCRdb stores in-frame clones only, minus some. The repertoire holds 150,000 to 200,000 clones, with less than 70% as singletons. Treatment: oral pan-JAK inhibitor, 5-10 mg twice daily. Both peripheral blood and punch biopsies of lesional scalp skin were obtained from patients who had alopecia areata.

This chain links TRBV28 with TRBJ2-3, with D possibly TRBD1 on 5 matching bases. The clonotype comes from a human donor with alopecia areata. The input for sequencing was CD4+ T cells sorted from blood, taken around week 49, from a patient treated with tofacitinib. For the CDR3, the DNA is TGTGCCAGCAGCCATGCCCAGGGTGCAGATACGCAGTATTTT. As protein: CASSHAQGADTQYF.